One TCR beta chain is described in this entry. Which antigen it targets is not known. No much larger clonotype is one base removed from it; base qualities were not supplied. Sequenced on an Illumina HiSeq 1500. The raw public reads went through TCRdb reprocessing: fastp at Q25, MiXCR clone calling, in-frame beta chains kept. Rows with a matching CDR3 protein are joined into one entry that keeps the most common DNA and genes. In this sample the table shows 600,000 to 800,000 distinct CDR3 sequences, approximately 25% of which occur a single time. Together, the top ten hold roughly 8% of the sample. The data are from a study of T cell repertoires in cytomegalovirus infection (dated by TCRdb to about 2019). Broadly, across the study: Donor HLA type was relevant to the analysis, because carriage of CMV infection together with the matching HLA type was indicated by public TCR beta signatures.

Study-level results and caveats: Cumulative frequency of public TCR beta family members discriminated carriers of CMV infection plus the relevant HLA type in this cohort and an independent roughly 340-donor cohort. The ex vivo response was dominated by HLA-C-restricted CMV-specific TCR beta clonotypes, which also provided the single most frequent clonotype in two of eight donors.

The sequence derives from a human donor in good health (CMV status not recorded). Some clones in this sample may be carry-over from other donors' samples. Sample: CD8+ T cells from PBMCs.

The CDR3 sequence is CASSPPMKDWAFYQETQYF. Read as DNA, the sequence is TGCGCCAGCAGCCCCCCCATGAAGGATTGGGCTTTCTACCAAGAGACCCAGTACTTC. This receptor chain uses TRBV4-1 and TRBJ2-5, with no D gene named confidently. Looking up the germline V gene yields CDR1 MGHRA and CDR2 YSYEKL. From its cysteine to its phenylalanine, the CDR3 spans 19 amino acids. Of all the DNA, just the CDR3 is kept, 57 bases in frame from base 1. V is clipped by 4 bases and J by 0 bases, and the sequence between their germline boundaries is 24 bases long.